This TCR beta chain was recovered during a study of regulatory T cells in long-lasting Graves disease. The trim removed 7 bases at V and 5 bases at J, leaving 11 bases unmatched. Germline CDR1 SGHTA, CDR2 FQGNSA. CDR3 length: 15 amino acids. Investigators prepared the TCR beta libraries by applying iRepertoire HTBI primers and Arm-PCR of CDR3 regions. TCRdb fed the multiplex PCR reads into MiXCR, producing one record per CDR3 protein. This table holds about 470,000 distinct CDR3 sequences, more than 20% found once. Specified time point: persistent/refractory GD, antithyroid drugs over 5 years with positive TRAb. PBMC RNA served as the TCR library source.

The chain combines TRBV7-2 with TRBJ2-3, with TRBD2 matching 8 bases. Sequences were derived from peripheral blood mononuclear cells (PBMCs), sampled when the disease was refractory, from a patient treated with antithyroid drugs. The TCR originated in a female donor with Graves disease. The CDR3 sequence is CASITLLAAGDTQYF. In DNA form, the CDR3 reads TGTGCCAGCATAACCCTACTAGCGGCGGGAGATACGCAGTATTTT.